These 11 T cell receptor beta chains originate from one sample sequenced in a study of identical twins. In TCRdb, the 5' RACE reads were re-called with MiXCR into one record per CDR3 protein. The sample lists about 530,000 distinct CDR3 sequences; about a fifth were seen once. The same data also went into a second study, on yellow fever vaccine responses in identical twins.

Material: CD4+ T cells sorted from blood. The receptors here all came from a young woman in good health.

This clonotype was seen a few times. The V and J genes are TRBV20-1 and TRBJ2-1, with D perhaps TRBD1 or TRBD2 (5 bases each). Germline lookup yields CDR1 DFQATT and CDR2 SNEGSKA (reference sequence). The CDR3 sequence is 13 residues long. Trimming shortened V by 5 bases and J by 6 bases, and 14 bases separated the two germline ends. The CDR3, as DNA: TGCAGTGCTCAAGGGGACGGGGTCAATGAGCAGTTCTTC. It specifies CSAQGDGVNEQFF.

This sequence joins TRBV2 and TRBJ2-2; D might be TRBD2 (5 bases). This CDR3 is built from 16 residues. The V gene's germline CDR1 is SNHLY and CDR2 FYNNEI. V was cut by 4 bases and J by 0 bases, with 12 bases left in between. The DNA for the CDR3 is TGTGCCAGCAGTGCTCGGGGAACCTCGAACACCGGGGAGCTGTTTTTT. The encoded protein is CASSARGTSNTGELFF.

This chain joins TRBV20-1 and TRBJ2-2; 10 nucleotides match TRBD2. Germline loops: CDR1 DFQATT, CDR2 SNEGSKA (reference sequence). CDR3 length equals 16 residues. Losses at the gene ends were 3 bases for V and 5 bases for J; bases not matched to a gene: 9. CDR3 amino acids: CSARDKREGGTGELFF. The CDR3 coding sequence is TGCAGTGCTAGGGACAAGCGGGAGGGAGGGACCGGGGAGCTGTTTTTT.

This clonotype was seen a handful of times. The V call is TRBV20-1, the J call TRBJ2-1, with D possibly called TRBD1 or TRBD2 (5 bases each). Germline CDR1 DFQATT, CDR2 SNEGSKA (reference sequence). The CDR3 has 14 amino acids. The V end was cut by 6 bases, the J end by 6 bases, with 18 bases between. The CDR3: CSARDPGPLNEQFF. CDR3 in DNA: TGCAGTGCCAGGGACCCGGGCCCCCTCAATGAGCAGTTCTTC.

This chain connects TRBV5-1 to TRBJ1-1, with 11 bases fitting TRBD1. Germline V CDR1 and CDR2: SGHRS, YFSETQ. V lost 4 bases to trimming and J lost 4 bases; unmatched junction nucleotides: 9. This CDR3 has 16 amino acids. CDR3 loop: CASSPGTGGRSTEAFF. In DNA form, the CDR3 reads TGCGCCAGCAGCCCTGGGACAGGGGGGAGGAGCACTGAAGCTTTCTTT.

The J gene is TRBJ2-1, the V gene TRBV15, with 13 positions matching TRBD2. Germline loops: CDR1 LNHNV, CDR2 YYDKDF (reference sequence). J gave up 12 bases and V 3 bases, and 11 bases lay outside the gene matches. The CDR3 is 16 amino acids. CDR3 region: CATSRDPPGLAGPQFF. CDR3 DNA: TGTGCCACCAGCAGGGACCCGCCGGGACTAGCGGGACCGCAGTTCTTC.

This clonotype appeared a few times. In DNA form, the CDR3 reads TGTGCCAGCAGTTTATTCGGGCAGGGATATGGCTACACCTTC. Translated, it gives CASSLFGQGYGYTF. The chain recombines TRBV28 with TRBJ1-2, with D maybe TRBD1 (5 bases). The ends were cut back, 1 base at V and 5 bases at J, with 11 bases in the middle. There are 14 residues in the CDR3. Germline CDR1 is MDHEN and CDR2 is SYDVKM.

This clonotype appeared a few times. The genes are TRBV20-1 and TRBJ2-7, with D hard to call. The CDR3 spans 13 residues. The germline V and J ends were trimmed by 3 bases and 3 bases, with 12 bases remaining between them. Germline CDR1 reads DFQATT; CDR2 reads SNEGSKA (reference sequence). CDR3: CSASPGSVYEQYV. The CDR3 coding sequence is TGCAGTGCTAGTCCCGGTTCTGTCTACGAGCAGTACGTC.

The rearrangement links TRBV3-1 to TRBJ2-3; 7 positions agree with TRBD2. Trimming removed 5 bases from V and 4 bases from J; junction bases left unmatched: 12. This CDR3 spans 16 amino acids. Germline CDR1 LGHDT, CDR2 YNNKEL (reference sequence). The chain's CDR3 is CASSANVGLAADTQYF. In DNA form, the CDR3 reads TGTGCCAGCAGCGCTAACGTCGGGCTAGCGGCAGATACGCAGTATTTT.

The chain links TRBV20-1 to TRBJ2-1; 13 nucleotides match TRBD2. The CDR3 has 14 amino acids. The germline V gene encodes CDR1 DFQATT and CDR2 SNEGSKA (reference sequence). The V and J ends lost 6 bases and 7 bases, in that order; junction bases with no gene match: 6. This CDR3 reads CSARRTSGGNEQFF. As DNA, the CDR3 is TGCAGTGCCCGAAGGACTAGCGGGGGTAATGAGCAGTTCTTC.

V and J are TRBV4-1 and TRBJ1-4; 8 bases match TRBD1. The CDR3 is 15 amino acids. CDR1 MGHRA and CDR2 YSYEKL come from the germline V gene. Trimming cost V 5 bases and J 5 bases; bases outside gene matches: 7. Here the CDR3 DNA reads TGCGCCAGCAGCGTTTCACGACAGGGGAATGAAAAACTGTTTTTT. Encoded protein: CASSVSRQGNEKLFF.